The clone carrying this T cell receptor (beta chain) was seen many times. Its target is unknown. Patients selected for sequencing had displayed CD8+CD57+ cell expansion by flow cytometry. The use of genomic DNA as template underpinned the TCR beta VDJ and CDR3 profiling. TCRdb processed the reads anew with MiXCR; each CDR3 protein has one entry. Of roughly 150,000 distinct CDR3 sequences listed, 40% to 50% are singletons. CDR3 length equals 13 residues. Germline V gene data show CDR1 as GTSNPN and CDR2 as SVGIG (reference sequence). Trimming removed 5 bases at V and 0 bases at J, with 10 bases between. This record belongs to a study of CD8+CD57+ T cells in acquired aplastic anemia. Study at large: The average for DNA from sorted CD4+ and CD8+ cells was roughly 3 ug.

Whole-study findings and limits: A set of roughly 27 CD8+ CDR3 sequences was shared between patients and controls, and these sequences appeared highly expressed in patients.

This receptor was identified in a human donor with aplastic anemia. The J gene is TRBJ1-2, the V gene TRBV30; the D gene is possibly TRBD1 (5 bases). Sequencing was performed on sorted CD4+, CD8+, or CD8+CD57+ T cells (not recorded which) from PBMCs. CDR3 residues: CAWGGNSNYGYTF. The CDR3 DNA is TGTGCCTGGGGGGGGAATTCTAACTATGGCTACACCTTC. Based on the CDR3 plus reference TRBV30 and TRBJ1-2, the full variable domain is SQTIHQWPATLVQPVGSPLSLECTVEGTSNPNLYWYRQAAGRGLQLLFYSVGIGQISSEVPQNLSASRPQDRQFILSSKKLLLSDSGFYLCAWGGNSNYGYTFGSGTRLTVV.